This paragraph covers one T cell receptor (beta chain) sequence. Its target is not known. These data are taken from a study of cytomegalovirus exposure and HLA in healthy donors. Study-level findings and limits: Beyond CMV serostatus, there was no information to go on about immune exposure. One later analysis reportedly identified an Asian-associated ancestry cluster that showed fewer N-insertions than the approximately 600-donor mean. Testing in vitro showed a few CMV-associated chains specific for CMV antigens.

Trimming removed 2 bases at V and 5 bases at J, with 12 bases between. Germline CDR1 is MGHRA and CDR2 is YSYEKL. This CDR3 is 14 amino acids long. It was with 60 Vbeta and 13 Jbeta primers that the PCR ran. Produced via immunoSEQ multiplex PCR; TCRdb's table is partial and in-frame only. Of under 250,000 clones in the sample, over 60% were seen once. V usage is TRBV4-1 and J usage is TRBJ1-1, with a tentative D call TRBD1 (6 bases). The receptor was derived from a man aged 18 to 29 in good health and CMV-seronegative. Sequencing input: PBMCs. CDR3: CASSQYRDGTEAFF. The CDR3 DNA sequence: TGCGCCAGCAGCCAATACAGGGATGGGACTGAAGCTTTCTTT.